This T cell receptor beta chain emerged from a study of patients and donors after allogeneic stem cell transplantation. There are 15 residues in the CDR3. Trimming left V 7 bases short and J 1 base short, with 14 bases between. This clonotype was counted at least ten times. TCRdb ran MiXCR on the RT-PCR reads and lists one entry per CDR3 protein. The data hold 150,000 to 200,000 distinct CDR3 sequences, with about 30% observed a single time. The gene calls are TRBV12-3 or TRBV12-4 and TRBJ1-5, with D uncertain. Material for sequencing was blood, either unsorted or a sorted T cell fraction (not recorded which). The origin of this receptor is a human donor who was either an allogeneic HSCT recipient or a stem cell or donor lymphocyte infusion donor (not recorded which). It is not recorded whose cells these are; they may come from a transplant donor. CDR3 sequence reads: CASTLGRASNQPQHF. DNA for the CDR3: TGTGCCAGCACCCTTGGGCGGGCAAGCAATCAGCCCCAGCATTTT.